A single T cell receptor beta chain is shown here with its context. There is no known antigen for this receptor. Base qualities are not provided; no much larger clone lies one nucleotide away. In the prospective study, participants were roughly 18 to 90 years old, resided in approximately 25 geographic areas of the United States, and were enrolled through a virtual design. In the prospective study, participants were assigned to cohorts based on the clinical history participants reported in a screening survey and a study questionnaire. For ImmuneRACE Cohort 3, a participant was defined as recovered based on two consecutive negative NP/OP PCR tests, clearance by a healthcare professional, or resolution of symptoms. In the prospective study, mobile phlebotomists collected whole blood, serum and a nasopharyngeal or oropharyngeal swab from each participant. Additional blood draws and questionnaires over a 2-month period could optionally be provided by prospective study participants. Prospective study blood samples were shipped either frozen or at room temperature before DNA extraction.

The CDR3 covers 17 residues, taking in both the cysteine and the phenylalanine. CDR3 DNA only is kept here, 51 bases in frame from base 1. As encoded in the germline V gene, CDR1 is SGHRS while CDR2 is YFSETQ. Ends trimmed: V by 4 bases, J by 0 bases; bases unmatched to a gene: 10. TCRbeta CDR3 regions were amplified from genomic DNA using the immunoSEQ Assay, a bias-controlled multiplex PCR. On the study's bioinformatics: Within the assay, amplification of reference gene primers was used to estimate how many nucleated cells each sample contained. To quantify the absolute abundance of each unique TCRbeta CDR3 rearrangement, sequence reads were collapsed and filtered. For each sample, productive Simpson clonality was calculated by taking the square root of Simpson's diversity index across productive rearrangements. Held by TCRdb, this immuneACCESS table contains in-frame sequences only and omits some clones. Under half of the omission traces to an unresolved V gene where checked; the cause of the rest is unknown. V, J and clone size are those of that table, while D and trimming were read from the DNA. The sample table records approximately 200,000 clones; roughly 82% of these occur just once. The ten largest clones capture over 9.5% of the sample.

The sample is drawn from a study of blood T cell repertoires in COVID-19 (dated by TCRdb to the early 2020s). For the wider study: The collaborator samples originated in the United States, Italy and Spain and spanned the acute and convalescent phases of COVID-19. The material from the prospective study consisted of cDNA or gDNA derived from T cells, B-cell-depleted T cells, or PBMCs. Deeply sampled blood TCRbeta repertoires from subjects exposed to, actively infected with, or recovered from COVID-19 were included in the dataset. The repertoires were made available in a free public database intended to serve as a resource for research on the immune response to SARS-CoV-2. Samples came from the ongoing ImmuneRACE study (first 160 participants) plus 1,254 subjects from 6 global collaborators. The sample metadata nearly always contained a de-identified subject ID, COVID-19 status, age in years and sex. Where HLA class I and class II types were available, the types were taken from metadata supplied by the sample provider, not from assay-based typing.

Beyond this particular receptor, the publication reports: The amount of clinical and demographic metadata varied by source and participant and was provided uncurated.

Sequenced input: PBMCs or T cells enriched from blood (not recorded which). The rearrangement combines TRBV5-1 with TRBJ1-3; the central 7 bases match TRBD1. This TCR was recovered from a man aged 40-50 years who had recovered from COVID-19. The CDR3: CASSLHGQDDSGNTIYF. The DNA reads TGCGCCAGCAGCCTCCATGGACAGGATGACTCTGGAAACACCATATATTTT.